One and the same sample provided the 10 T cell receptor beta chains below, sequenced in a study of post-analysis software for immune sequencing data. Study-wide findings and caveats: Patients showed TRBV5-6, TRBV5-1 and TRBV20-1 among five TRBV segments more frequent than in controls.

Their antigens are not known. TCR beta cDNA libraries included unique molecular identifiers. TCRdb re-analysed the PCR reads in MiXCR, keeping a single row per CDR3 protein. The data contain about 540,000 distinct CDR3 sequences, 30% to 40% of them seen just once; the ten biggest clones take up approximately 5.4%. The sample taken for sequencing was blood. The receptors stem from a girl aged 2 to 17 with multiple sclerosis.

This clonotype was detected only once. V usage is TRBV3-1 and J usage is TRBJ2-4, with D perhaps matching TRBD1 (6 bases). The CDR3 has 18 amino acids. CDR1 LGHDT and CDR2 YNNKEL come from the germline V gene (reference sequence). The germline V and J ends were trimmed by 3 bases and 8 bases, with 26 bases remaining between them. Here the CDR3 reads CASSQLNPFRGVGDIQYF. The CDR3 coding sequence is TGTGCCAGCAGCCAGCTAAACCCCTTCAGGGGCGTTGGGGACATTCAGTACTTC.

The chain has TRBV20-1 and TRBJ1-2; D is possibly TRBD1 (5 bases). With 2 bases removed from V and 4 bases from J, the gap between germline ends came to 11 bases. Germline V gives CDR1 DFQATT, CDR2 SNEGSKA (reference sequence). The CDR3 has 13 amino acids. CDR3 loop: CSARSDRGYGYTF. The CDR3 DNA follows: TGCAGTGCTAGATCCGACAGAGGCTATGGCTACACCTTC.

The CDR3 protein is CASSLGGRERDTEAFF. In nucleotides, the CDR3 is TGCGCCAGCAGCTTGGGAGGACGGGAGAGGGACACTGAAGCTTTCTTT. V is TRBV5-1 and J is TRBJ1-1; no firm D call. Germline CDR1 and CDR2: SGHRS and YFSETQ. V was clipped by 0 bases and J by 3 bases, with 15 bases between them. The CDR3 length is 16 residues.

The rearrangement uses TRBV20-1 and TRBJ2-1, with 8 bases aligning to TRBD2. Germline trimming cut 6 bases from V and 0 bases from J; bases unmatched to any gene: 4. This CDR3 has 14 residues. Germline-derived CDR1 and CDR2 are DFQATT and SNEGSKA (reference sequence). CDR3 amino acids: CSAPGGSSYNEQFF. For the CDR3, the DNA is TGCAGTGCCCCGGGGGGGAGCTCCTACAATGAGCAGTTCTTC.

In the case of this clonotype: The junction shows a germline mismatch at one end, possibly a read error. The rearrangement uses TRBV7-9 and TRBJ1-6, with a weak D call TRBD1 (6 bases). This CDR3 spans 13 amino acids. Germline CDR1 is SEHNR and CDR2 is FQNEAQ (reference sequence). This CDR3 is CAGSFRGNSPLHF. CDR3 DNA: TGTGCCGGCAGCTTCAGGGGAAATTCGCCCCTCCACTTT.

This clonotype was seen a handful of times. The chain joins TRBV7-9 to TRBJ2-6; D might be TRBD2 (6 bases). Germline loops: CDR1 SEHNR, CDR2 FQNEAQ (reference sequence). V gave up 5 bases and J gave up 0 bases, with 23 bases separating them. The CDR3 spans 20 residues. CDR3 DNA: TGTGCCAGCAGCCCTCGTTCGTCTAGCGAGCATTTCTCTGGGGCCAACGTCCTGACTTTC. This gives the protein CASSPRSSSEHFSGANVLTF.

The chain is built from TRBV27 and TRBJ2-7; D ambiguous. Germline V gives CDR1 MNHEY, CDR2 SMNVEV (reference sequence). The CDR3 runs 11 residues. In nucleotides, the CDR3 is TGTGGAGAACAGAGTACCTACGAGCAGTACTTC. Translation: CGEQSTYEQYF.

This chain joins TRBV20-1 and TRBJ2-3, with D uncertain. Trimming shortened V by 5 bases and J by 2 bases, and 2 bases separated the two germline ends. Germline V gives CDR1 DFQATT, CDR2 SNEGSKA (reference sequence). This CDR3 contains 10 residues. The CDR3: CSAATDTQYF. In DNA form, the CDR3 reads TGCAGTGCTGCCACAGATACGCAGTATTTT.

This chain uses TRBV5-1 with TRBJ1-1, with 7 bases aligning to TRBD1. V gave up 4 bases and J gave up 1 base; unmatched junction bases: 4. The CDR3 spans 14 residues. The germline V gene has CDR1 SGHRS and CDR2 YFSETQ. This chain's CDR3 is CASSLRTGNTEAFF. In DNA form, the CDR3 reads TGCGCCAGCAGCCTACGGACAGGGAACACTGAAGCTTTCTTT.

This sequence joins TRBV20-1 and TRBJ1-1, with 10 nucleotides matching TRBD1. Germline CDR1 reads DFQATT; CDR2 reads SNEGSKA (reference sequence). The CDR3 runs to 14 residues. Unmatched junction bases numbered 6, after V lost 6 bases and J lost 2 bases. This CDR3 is CSAGGDRGNTEAFF. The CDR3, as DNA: TGCAGTGCGGGGGGGGACAGGGGCAACACTGAAGCTTTCTTT.